Presented here are 22 T cell receptor beta chains from one specimen sequenced in a study of radiotherapy plus CTLA-4 blockade in lung cancer. Only in-frame clones appear in the TCRdb table, and some are missing; sequencing was by immunoSEQ multiplex PCR. The sample consists of around 80,000 clones, approximately 73% of them appearing once. The material sequenced was peripheral blood, taken from a patient treated with radiotherapy plus ipilimumab. These receptors were obtained from a human donor with non-small cell lung cancer whose response to radiotherapy plus ipilimumab could not be evaluated.

The V and J genes are TRBV6-4 and TRBJ1-1, with 7 bases matching TRBD1. There are 13 residues in the CDR3. Germline V gene data show CDR1 as MRHNA and CDR2 as SNTAGT. The V and J ends lost 4 bases and 2 bases, in that order; junction bases with no gene match: 1. CDR3 DNA: TGTGCCAGCAGTGGGGACAGAAACACTGAAGCTTTCTTT. Encoded protein: CASSGDRNTEAFF.

Here the CDR3 reads CATSIGTGTDAQYF. The CDR3 DNA reads as TGCGCCACCTCAATCGGGACAGGGACCGATGCGCAGTATTTT. The chain employs TRBV5-1 and TRBJ2-3; 9 bases line up with TRBD1. The CDR3 is 14 amino acids. Germline CDR1 and CDR2: SGHRS and YFSETQ. V shed 9 bases and J 10 bases; nucleotides not matched to a gene: 15.

Turning to this clone: Other nucleotide sequences from this sample produce the same CDR3. V gene TRBV29-1 combines with J gene TRBJ2-3; TRBD2 matches at 12 bases. After removal of 4 bases from V and 1 base from J, the junction contained 0 bases not matched to a gene. This CDR3 has 14 amino acids. Per germline, CDR1 SQVTM and CDR2 ANQGSEA. The CDR3 sequence: CSVGTSGGTDTQYF. The CDR3 DNA is TGCAGCGTTGGGACTAGCGGGGGCACAGATACGCAGTATTTT.

This chain uses TRBV30 with TRBJ1-1; TRBD1 might be the D (6 bases). V was clipped by 0 bases and J by 6 bases, with 17 bases between them. Germline values: CDR1 GTSNPN, CDR2 SVGIG (reference sequence). This CDR3 contains 15 residues. CDR3 protein: CAWSVLPGGRPEAFF. The CDR3 nucleotides are TGTGCCTGGAGTGTACTCCCCGGGGGGCGACCTGAAGCTTTCTTT.

The V call is TRBV28, the J call TRBJ1-1; TRBD1 aligns across 7 bases. The CDR3 contains 13 residues. Losses at the gene ends were 6 bases for V and 9 bases for J; bases not matched to a gene: 10. CDR1 and CDR2 (germline): MDHEN, SYDVKM. The CDR3 nucleotides read TGTGCCAGCAGAACAGGGGCCTGGGGGAAAGCTTTCTTT. Protein product: CASRTGAWGKAFF. Supplemented by reference TRBV28 and TRBJ1-1, the full variable domain reads DVKVTQSSRYLVKRTGEKVFLECVQDMDHENMFWYRQDPGLGLRLIYFSYDVKMKEKGDIPEGYSVSREKKERFSLILESASTNQTSMYLCASRTGAWGKAFFGQGTRLTVV.

This clone was detected only a few times. The chain recombines TRBV25-1 with TRBJ1-2; D ambiguous. CDR3 length equals 13 residues. CDR1 is MGHDK and CDR2 is SYGVNS in the germline V gene. V was cut by 1 base and J by 2 bases, with 5 bases left in between. The CDR3 bases are TGTGCCAGCAGTGAATTCGGGAACTATGGCTACACCTTC. This gives the protein CASSEFGNYGYTF.

This sequence joins TRBV6-6 and TRBJ1-5; 7 nucleotides line up with TRBD1. J gave up 1 base and V 5 bases, and 5 bases lay outside the gene matches. CDR3 length: 15 amino acids. Germline CDR1 is MNHNY and CDR2 is SVGAGI (reference sequence). CDR3 amino acids: CASSRLTGSNQPQHF. DNA of the CDR3: TGTGCCAGCAGTCGATTGACAGGGAGCAATCAGCCCCAGCATTTT.

The chain links TRBV19 to TRBJ2-2; 9 nucleotides match TRBD1. In germline, CDR1 is LNHDA, CDR2 SQIVND (reference sequence). The J segment lost 1 base and the V segment lost 7 bases, leaving 4 bases of the junction unmatched. The CDR3 consists of 15 residues. In nucleotides, the CDR3 is TGTGCCAGTATTAGGGGACAGGGGAACACCGGGGAGCTGTTTTTT. Residues: CASIRGQGNTGELFF.

This rearrangement joins TRBV5-6 to TRBJ2-5, with D perhaps matching TRBD2 (5 bases). Germline CDR1 SGHDT, CDR2 YYEEEE. The CDR3 has 14 amino acids. V dropped 2 bases and J dropped 4 bases, with 12 bases sitting between them. The CDR3 region has the DNA TGTGCCAGCAGCTTTGTGGGAGACGGAGAGACCCAGTACTTC. Its translation is CASSFVGDGETQYF.

The chain carries TRBV6-5 and TRBJ1-1; the D gene is possibly TRBD1 (6 bases). The germline V gene encodes CDR1 MNHEY and CDR2 SVGAGI. Trimming took 9 bases from V and 5 from J, leaving 16 bases between them. This CDR3 has 13 amino acids. Written as DNA, the CDR3 is TGTGCCAGTGTGACAGGCGTAAGAACTGAAGCTTTCTTT. Its protein is CASVTGVRTEAFF.

The chain employs TRBV7-2 and TRBJ2-6, with D perhaps TRBD1 (6 bases). Germline V CDR1 and CDR2: SGHTA, FQGNSA. The ends were cut back, 5 bases at V and 2 bases at J, with 10 bases in the middle. This CDR3 spans 15 amino acids. CDR3 loop: CASSPGATGANVLTF. The CDR3 coding sequence is TGTGCCAGCAGCCCAGGGGCGACTGGGGCCAACGTCCTGACTTTC.

This chain links TRBV5-6 with TRBJ2-7; D perhaps matches TRBD2 (5 bases). The CDR3 has 12 amino acids. The germline V and J ends were trimmed by 5 bases and 3 bases, with 9 bases remaining between them. CDR1 is SGHDT and CDR2 is YYEEEE in the germline V gene. The CDR3 sequence is CASSSGNYEQYF. The CDR3 coding sequence is TGTGCCAGCAGTTCCGGGAACTACGAGCAGTACTTC.

The chain is built from TRBV19 and TRBJ2-3; 8 positions agree with TRBD2. The CDR3 sequence is 14 residues long. Germline V gene data show CDR1 as LNHDA and CDR2 as SQIVND (reference sequence). V lost 5 bases, J lost 6 bases, and 7 bases stayed unmatched. Here the CDR3 reads CASSGAGVGDTQYF. The CDR3 DNA reads TGTGCCAGTAGTGGAGCGGGGGTTGGGGATACGCAGTATTTT.

This chain connects TRBV27 to TRBJ1-4, with 8 bases aligning to TRBD1. This CDR3 has 14 residues. V lost 6 bases and J lost 7; bases outside the gene matches: 7. The germline V gene encodes CDR1 MNHEY and CDR2 SMNVEV (reference sequence). As DNA, the CDR3 is TGTGCCAGCAGCTACCGGGACAGGCCTGAAAAACTGTTTTTT. Its translation: CASSYRDRPEKLFF.

The chain carries TRBV28 and TRBJ2-3; tentatively, D is TRBD1 (6 bases). The V gene's germline CDR1 is MDHEN and CDR2 SYDVKM. V lost 6 bases and J lost 1, with 17 bases in between. There are 16 residues in the CDR3. The CDR3 loop reads CASRDSGRGGTDTQYF. The CDR3 DNA reads as TGTGCCAGCAGGGATTCCGGCAGGGGTGGCACAGATACGCAGTATTTT.

This clone was observed a few times. V usage is TRBV7-5 and J usage is TRBJ2-5; whether TRBD2, the table's D call, matches the DNA was not checked. TRBV7-5 is a listed pseudogene. This CDR3 spans 17 amino acids. The CDR3 coding sequence is TGTGCCAGAAGCTTGGGACTAGCGGGAGGGCTCGGAGAGACCCAGTACTTC. It encodes CARSLGLAGGLGETQYF.

The V call is TRBV30, the J call TRBJ2-1; 7 nucleotides align to TRBD2. CDR3 length: 12 amino acids. V dropped 2 bases and J dropped 12; count of bases not matched to a gene: 7. Germline V gene sequence: CDR1 GTSNPN, CDR2 SVGIG (reference sequence). The CDR3 region has the DNA TGTGCCTGGAGTCCATCTAGCGGAGCGCAGTTCTTC. As protein: CAWSPSSGAQFF.

This sequence joins TRBV27 and TRBJ2-2; 12 nucleotides line up with TRBD2. J lost 6 bases, V lost 3 bases, and 5 bases had no gene match. Germline CDR1 reads MNHEY; CDR2 reads SMNVEV (reference sequence). The CDR3 has 16 residues. CDR3 region: CASSFWASGRAGELFF. DNA for the CDR3: TGTGCCAGCAGTTTTTGGGCTAGCGGGAGGGCCGGGGAGCTGTTTTTT.

The chain has TRBV2 and TRBJ2-7; 9 bases agree with TRBD2. CDR1 and CDR2 (germline): SNHLY, FYNNEI. The CDR3 is made up of 15 amino acids. V lost 0 bases to trimming and J lost 0 bases; unmatched junction nucleotides: 0. CDR3 sequence: CASSEAAGGSYEQYF. The CDR3 region has the DNA TGTGCCAGCAGTGAAGCAGCGGGAGGCTCCTACGAGCAGTACTTC.

The chain couples TRBV28 to TRBJ1-2; D is unresolved. This CDR3 is built from 18 residues. CDR1 is MDHEN and CDR2 is SYDVKM in the germline V gene. V lost 2 bases to trimming and J lost 5 bases, with 24 bases between them. Here the CDR3 reads CASSLIWRRLEVFYGYTF. The CDR3 DNA follows: TGTGCCAGCAGTTTAATATGGAGGCGCCTTGAAGTCTTTTATGGCTACACCTTC.

V and J are TRBV19 and TRBJ2-1, with no clear D. The V end was cut by 9 bases, the J end by 7 bases, with 13 bases between. Germline CDR1 reads LNHDA; CDR2 reads SQIVND (reference sequence). The CDR3 sequence is 12 residues long. The CDR3 region has the DNA TGTGCCAGCTCAACACCAATTAATGAGCAGTTCTTC. This translates into CASSTPINEQFF.

The chain uses TRBV7-8 and TRBJ1-2, with D tentatively TRBD1 (5 bases). Trimming left V 6 bases short and J 11 bases short, with 19 bases between. The CDR3 is 13 residues long. CDR1 and CDR2 (germline): SGHVS, FQNEAQ. CDR3: CASSLDWGRDYTF. CDR3 DNA sequence: TGTGCCAGCAGTCTAGATTGGGGCAGGGATTACACCTTC.